Listed below are T cell receptor beta chains from one sample, sequenced in a study of cytomegalovirus exposure and HLA in healthy donors. The protocol was immunoSEQ multiplex PCR, while the TCRdb copy is restricted to in-frame clones and leaves out a portion. The sample lists about 130,000 clones; 84% were seen once. The sequenced sample was PBMCs. These receptor sequences come from a man in his fifties in good health and CMV-seronegative. Each CDR3 is given without its conserved first and last residue. The D gene is left open where the match is weak. A clone size is listed for some rows: how often the clone was seen (once, few, many), or a class if it is expanded.

j_call d_call clone_size v_call cdr3_aa
TRBJ2-3 TRBD1 - TRBV13 ASSHGTATDTQY
TRBJ1-3 - - TRBV6-5 ASRPQGPGNTIY
- - - TRBV29-1 SGGRGAYEQY
TRBJ1-6 TRBD1 - TRBV2 ASSQQGARNSPLH
TRBJ1-4 - - TRBV30 AWGEGGRREKLF
TRBJ2-4 TRBD1 - TRBV5-6 ASSRGQGALYIQY
TRBJ2-5 - - TRBV15 ATSRTRGGLETQY
TRBJ2-5 TRBD2 - TRBV6-1 ASSEDGGGAGEQY
TRBJ2-3 TRBD2 once TRBV30 AWSASGGTDTQY
TRBJ1-5 TRBD1 - TRBV6-5 ASRAGTVNQPQH
TRBJ1-1 - - TRBV12-5 ASGFQGNMNTEAF
TRBJ1-5 - - TRBV10-3 ATSRRDYSNQPQH
TRBJ2-3 - - TRBV2 ASNIQGPDTQY
TRBJ2-3 TRBD2 - TRBV9 ASSERPPGLAGDTQY
TRBJ2-7 TRBD1 once TRBV19 ASRPGTGIYEQY
TRBJ2-1 TRBD1 - TRBV4-3 ASSPGTGGYNEQF
TRBJ2-2 - - TRBV19 ASSISTGELF
TRBJ2-1 - few TRBV9 ASSAGVNNEQF
TRBJ2-5 TRBD2 - TRBV7-8 ASSPLTSGRQETQY
TRBJ2-7 TRBD1 - TRBV11-2 ASSPRQGAFSEQY
TRBJ2-1 TRBD1 - TRBV19 ASSIGTGSYNEQF
TRBJ2-7 TRBD2 - TRBV5-1 ASSLGGGPSYEQY
TRBJ2-3 TRBD1 once TRBV2 ASRPTGDRADTQY
TRBJ2-2 - once TRBV5-5 ASSPAWTATGELF
TRBJ2-5 - - TRBV28 AAGRGATETQY
TRBJ1-2 - few TRBV4-2 ASSQEGGFGYT
TRBJ1-2 - - TRBV6-5 ASSYAGAGVEGYT
TRBJ1-5 TRBD1 - TRBV19 ASKETGGGREPQH
TRBJ1-1 - once TRBV6-5 ASSFGQNTEAF
TRBJ2-3 TRBD2 - TRBV7-9 ASSGRGGLAVGDTQY
TRBJ2-3 - few TRBV12-5 ASGLVRGTQY
TRBJ2-7 - - TRBV27 ASSPRGGEQY
TRBJ1-2 - - TRBV7-9 ASSFPYTNYGYT
TRBJ2-3 - - TRBV7-9 ASSSTGVSSTDTQY
TRBJ1-4 TRBD1 few TRBV5-8 ASSLGDRGHEKLF
TRBJ2-7 - - TRBV7-4 ASRGWYGPVEQY
TRBJ2-3 TRBD1 - TRBV2 ASSGTGGRGTQY
TRBJ2-1 - - TRBV1 TSSQDDSGSGTYNEQF
TRBJ2-5 TRBD2 once TRBV7-9 ASSLSQSGAETQY
TRBJ2-1 - - TRBV28 ASSDTRILSYNEQF
TRBJ1-2 TRBD1 - TRBV19 ARDRVGGYT
TRBJ2-4 TRBD1 - TRBV5-1 ASSHRTGGVYIQY
TRBJ2-7 - - TRBV4-2 ASSQELQGEYEQY
TRBJ1-1 - - TRBV9 ASSVEGRATEVF
TRBJ2-3 TRBD1 - TRBV30 AWSGGQGPDTQY
TRBJ2-3 TRBD2 few TRBV6-4 ASSEGSGMTDTQY
TRBJ1-1 - few TRBV6-6 ASSREYTEAF
TRBJ1-6 TRBD1 - TRBV4-1 ASSQVDRGNSPLH
TRBJ1-6 - - TRBV27 ASSFTGSYNSPLH
TRBJ1-2 TRBD1 - TRBV7-9 ASSKTGDTYGYT
TRBJ1-5 - - TRBV27 ASSFIRGGQPQH
TRBJ2-3 TRBD2 - TRBV30 AWSTGGTGDTQY
TRBJ2-2 TRBD2 - TRBV6-5 ASRLAGGLTGELF
TRBJ2-2 - - TRBV6-6 ASSQQVTNTGELF
TRBJ1-1 - - TRBV10-1 ASSESEGSTEAF
TRBJ1-2 TRBD1 - TRBV19 ASSIAGGEGYT
TRBJ2-2 - - TRBV12-5 ASGQTLAGELF
TRBJ2-7 - - TRBV12-5 ASGLLGVSLYEQY
TRBJ1-4 TRBD1 - TRBV5-5 ASSSRTGPFNEKLF
TRBJ2-7 TRBD1 - TRBV15 ATRATGRSYEQY